Listed below are T cell receptor beta chains from one sample, sequenced in a study of T cell responses to AZD1222 COVID-19 vaccine. Sequenced by immunoSEQ multiplex PCR; TCRdb stores in-frame clones only, minus some. The table includes 50,000 to 65,000 clones, 80% to 90% detected once. The source material was peripheral blood, sampled 28 days after the second AZD1222 dose. The receptors were sampled from an adult who received the AZD1222 COVID-19 vaccine. Both conserved end residues are part of each CDR3. D genes are given only for firm matches. Expanded clones are given a class, and other clones once, few, many or no size at all.

NA	NA	TRBV7-9	TRBJ2-1	TGTGCCAGCAGCTTATGGTCAACGGATGAGCAGTTCTTC	CASSLWSTDEQFF
few	TRBD1	TRBV5-1	TRBJ2-7	TGCGCCAGCAGAAGGGACAGCGCCTACGAGCAGTACTTC	CASRRDSAYEQYF
NA	NA	TRBV5-1	TRBJ1-6	TGCGCCAGCAGACAGGACAGTATTAATTCACCCCTCCACTTT	CASRQDSINSPLHF
NA	TRBD1	TRBV29-1	TRBJ2-2	TGCAGCGTTGAAACAACAGGGGCCGGGGAGCTGTTTTTT	CSVETTGAGELFF
few	NA	TRBV11-2	TRBJ1-2	TGTGCCAGCAGCTTAGATACAGGGACCTATGGCTACACCTTC	CASSLDTGTYGYTF
NA	NA	TRBV15	TRBJ1-4	TGTGCCACCCAACGGGGATATAATGAAAAACTGTTTTTT	CATQRGYNEKLFF
NA	TRBD2	TRBV5-6	TRBJ2-1	TGTGCCAGCAGCTTCCTCCTAGCGGGAGGCGATGAGCAGTTCTTC	CASSFLLAGGDEQFF
NA	NA	TRBV19	TRBJ1-4	TGTGCCAGTGTCGAAGCGAGGGGCCCTAATGAAAAACTGTTTTTT	CASVEARGPNEKLFF
once	NA	TRBV6-5	TRBJ2-7	TGTGCCAGCAGTTACATGGGAGGGCAGTACTTC	CASSYMGGQYF
NA	TRBD2	TRBV2	TRBJ2-5	TGTGCCAGCAGTAAGACTAGCGGGAGTCTTGAGACCCAGTACTTC	CASSKTSGSLETQYF
NA	NA	TRBV7-9	TRBJ2-1	TGTGCCAGCAGCTTATCCGGACTACCGAATGAGCAGTTCTTC	CASSLSGLPNEQFF
NA	NA	TRBV29-1	TRBJ2-2	TGCAGCGTCAAAGATCCAGGGTTAAACACCGGGGAGCTGTTTTTT	CSVKDPGLNTGELFF
once	NA	TRBV11-2	TRBJ2-7	TGTGCCAGCAGCTTATTCCCCAGAGCCACCTACGAGCAGTACTTC	CASSLFPRATYEQYF
NA	NA	TRBV11-2	TRBJ1-1	TGTGCCAGCAGCTTAGTTGCAGCTAACACTGAAGCTTTCTTT	CASSLVAANTEAFF
NA	NA	TRBV12-3/TRBV12-4	TRBJ2-5	TGTGCCAGCCGGGGGGCGGGAGCTGAGACCCAGTACTTC	CASRGAGAETQYF
NA	TRBD2	TRBV19	TRBJ2-3	TGTGCCAGTAGTATAATCCCTTCGGGGGGTGCAGCAGATACGCAGTATTTT	CASSIIPSGGAADTQYF
NA	TRBD1	TRBV6-4	TRBJ1-2	TGTGCCAGCAGTGACTCGGGGGACAGGGGTTATGGCTACACCTTC	CASSDSGDRGYGYTF
NA	TRBD2	TRBV5-4	TRBJ2-4	TGTGCCAGCAGCTTAAATGGCGGGAGCGGGGGAAACATTCAGTACTTC	CASSLNGGSGGNIQYF
NA	NA	TRBV21-1	TRBJ2-2	TGTGCCAGCAGCAAAGACGCGCATCGCAACACCGGGGAGCTGTTTTTT	CASSKDAHRNTGELFF
NA	TRBD1	TRBV30	TRBJ1-3	TGTGCCTGGAGTGTTGGGACAGGGGTACCTGGAAACACCATATATTTT	CAWSVGTGVPGNTIYF
NA	NA	TRBV18	TRBJ1-6	TGTGCCAGCTCACCGATACAGGGATATAATTCACCCCTCCACTTT	CASSPIQGYNSPLHF
NA	NA	TRBV5-1	TRBJ1-5	TGCGCCAGCAGCTTGGACGTCAGTCAGCCCCAGCATTTT	CASSLDVSQPQHF
NA	TRBD1	TRBV9	TRBJ1-5	TGTGCCAGCAGCGCAGGGGGAGGGTTTAATCAGCCCCAGCATTTT	CASSAGGGFNQPQHF
NA	NA	TRBV7-8	TRBJ1-1	TGTGCCAGCAGCTACAGGCCCGGGGCTGAAGCTTTCTTT	CASSYRPGAEAFF
NA	NA	TRBV4-1	TRBJ2-7	TGCGCCAGCAGCCAAGACGCCGCCTCGAGCAGATTTTACGAGCAGTACTTC	CASSQDAASSRFYEQYF
NA	NA	TRBV7-8	TRBJ2-1	TGTGCCAGCAGCCGAGAGTCACTGAGCTCCTACAATGAGCAGTTCTTC	CASSRESLSSYNEQFF
once	TRBD2	TRBV6-5	TRBJ2-1	TGTGCCAGCAGCGTAACTAGCGGGGCCGTCAATGAGCAGTTCTTC	CASSVTSGAVNEQFF
NA	NA	TRBV5-5	TRBJ1-2	TGTGCCAGCAGCTTGGGAGCTCCGGCCAGGGGACACCATGGCTACACCTTC	CASSLGAPARGHHGYTF
NA	TRBD1	TRBV9	TRBJ1-6	TGTGCCAGCAGCGCCAATACAGGGGCCAATTCACCCCTCCACTTT	CASSANTGANSPLHF
NA	NA	TRBV7-9	TRBJ2-7	TGTGCCAGCAGCCCAGAGGTCTCCTACGAGCAGTACTTC	CASSPEVSYEQYF
NA	NA	TRBV27	TRBJ1-2	TGTGCCAGCAGTTCCCCGGGAGCCCTGGGCTACACCTTC	CASSSPGALGYTF
NA	TRBD1	TRBV10-3	TRBJ1-3	TGTGCCATCAGTCAACAGGGGGTCGGTAGCACCATATATTTT	CAISQQGVGSTIYF
NA	NA	TRBV5-5	TRBJ1-4	TGTGCCAGCAGCTATCAGGGTTCTAATGAAAAACTGTTTTTT	CASSYQGSNEKLFF
NA	NA	TRBV25-1	TRBJ2-1	TGTGCCAGCAGTGAATACGGACAGACTTACAATGAGCAGTTCTTC	CASSEYGQTYNEQFF
NA	NA	TRBV19	TRBJ1-2	TGTGCCAGTAGTCACCGGGACACGAAACCCCTCGGCTACACCTTC	CASSHRDTKPLGYTF
NA	NA	TRBV4-2	TRBJ2-2	TGTGCCAGCAGCCAAGGACTGACAGGGAACACCGGGGAGCTGTTTTTT	CASSQGLTGNTGELFF